In its sample, the clone carrying this T cell receptor (beta chain) was seen a few times. What it binds is unknown. This sample stems from a study of cytomegalovirus exposure and HLA in healthy donors. Primers for the PCR totalled 60 Vbeta and 13 Jbeta. TCRdb's table, derived via immunoSEQ multiplex PCR, lists solely in-frame clones and lacks some. The sample lists about 150,000 clones; over 75% were seen once. Findings of the study overall: There was a cluster of highly shared sequence variants that was likely a sequencing artifact.

The sample was PBMCs. This clonotype was sampled from a woman aged 40 to 49 in good health and CMV-seropositive.

The CDR3 spells CAISRGQGLGETQYF. The CDR3 coding sequence is TGTGCCATCAGCCGCGGACAGGGGCTTGGGGAGACCCAGTACTTC. This chain uses TRBV10-3 with TRBJ2-5; 9 bases line up with TRBD1. The trim removed 6 bases at V and 5 bases at J, leaving 10 bases unmatched. CDR3 size: 15 residues. Germline V gene lookup returns CDR1 ENHRY and CDR2 SYGVKD.